The 6 T cell receptor beta chains below come from one sample, sequenced in a study of CD8 T cells in Susac syndrome (dated by TCRdb to about 2019). The library came from the immunoSEQ multiplex PCR assay. RNA was extracted with the RNeasy kit and about 0.5 to 1 ug was reverse transcribed using random hexamers. The raw public data were reprocessed by TCRdb itself: fastp quality trimming at Q25, MiXCR clonotype calling, in-frame beta chains only. Identical CDR3 protein sequences are pooled into one entry, listed with their most common genes and DNA. Across this sample there are a few hundred thousand distinct CDR3 sequences, with 92% seen only once. The ten largest clonotypes hold roughly 0.07% of the sample. The sample taken for sequencing was CD4+ T cells from PBMCs. The receptors shown here come from a human donor with multiple sclerosis.

The chain combines TRBV29-1 with TRBJ2-5; D is undetermined. Per the germline V gene, CDR1 is SQVTM and CDR2 is ANQGSEA. The CDR3 spans 16 residues. V was clipped by 4 bases and J by 5 bases, with 23 bases between them. In nucleotides, the CDR3 is TGCAGCGTTGTTTTTTTCATGTCTTGGGGATGGGAGACCCAGTACTTC. Its translation: CSVVFFMSWGWETQYF.

The J gene is TRBJ2-3, the V gene TRBV5-1; unclear D gene. The germline CDR1 and CDR2 sequences are SGHRS and YFSETQ. This CDR3 contains 14 residues. Trimming pared 1 base from V and 2 bases from J, leaving 8 bases between. CDR3 DNA sequence: TGCGCCAGCAGCTTGAACCAGAACACAGATACGCAGTATTTT. It is translated as CASSLNQNTDTQYF.

The rearrangement uses TRBV7-3 and TRBJ2-3; D uncertain. This CDR3 has 15 amino acids. The germline CDR1 and CDR2 sequences are SGHTA and FQGTGA. V shed 5 bases and J shed 1 base, with 13 bases lying between them. Written as DNA, the CDR3 is TGTGCCAGCAGCCCCCGATTAGGCGGCACAGATACGCAGTATTTT. Its protein product is CASSPRLGGTDTQYF.

This rearrangement joins TRBV5-1 to TRBJ2-7; 10 bases match TRBD1. The CDR3 is 16 amino acids. Germline V gives CDR1 SGHRS, CDR2 YFSETQ. Unmatched junction bases numbered 7, after V lost 4 bases and J lost 0 bases. The CDR3 loop reads CASSAWDRGSSYEQYF. CDR3 in DNA: TGCGCCAGCAGCGCGTGGGACAGGGGCTCCTCCTACGAGCAGTACTTC. Looking up the rest from reference TRBV5-1 and TRBJ2-7 gives the full variable domain: KAGVTQTPRYLIKTRGQQVTLSCSPISGHRSVSWYQQTPGQGLQFLFEYFSETQRNKGNFPGRFSGRQFSNSRSEMNVSTLELGDSALYLCASSAWDRGSSYEQYFGPGTRLTVT.

This clonotype was observed a single time. The gene calls are TRBV7-2 and TRBJ1-2; D ambiguous. V lost 8 bases and J lost 7, with 17 bases in between. Germline V lookup: CDR1 SGHTA, CDR2 FQGNSA. The CDR3 consists of 13 residues. CDR3 nucleotides: TGTGCCAGCGGGCAGGACCGGTTTGGTGGCTACACCTTC. Encoded protein: CASGQDRFGGYTF.

The chain carries TRBV20-1 and TRBJ1-1; TRBD1 matches 7 bases. From germline, CDR1 is DFQATT and CDR2 SNEGSKA (reference sequence). CDR3 length: 15 amino acids. V trimming: 3 bases; J trimming: 1 base; junction bases outside the gene matches: 8. The CDR3 reads CSASGAGQPNTEAFF. CDR3 coding DNA: TGCAGTGCTAGCGGGGCGGGACAGCCGAACACTGAAGCTTTCTTT.